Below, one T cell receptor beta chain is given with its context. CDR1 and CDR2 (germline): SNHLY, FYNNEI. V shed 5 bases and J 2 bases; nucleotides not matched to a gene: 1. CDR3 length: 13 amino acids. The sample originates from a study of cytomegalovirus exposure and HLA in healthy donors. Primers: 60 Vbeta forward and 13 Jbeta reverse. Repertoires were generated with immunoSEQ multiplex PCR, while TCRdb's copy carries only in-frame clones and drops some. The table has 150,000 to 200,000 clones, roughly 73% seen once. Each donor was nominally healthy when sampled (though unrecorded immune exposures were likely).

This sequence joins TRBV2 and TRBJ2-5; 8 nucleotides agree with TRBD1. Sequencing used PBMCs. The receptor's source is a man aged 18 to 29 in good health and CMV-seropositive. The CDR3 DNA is TGTGCCAGCAGTCGGGACAGGCAAGAGACCCAGTACTTC. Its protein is CASSRDRQETQYF.